A selection of T cell receptor beta chains follows, all from one sample in a study of T-cell reconstitution after alpha-beta-depleted transplantation in children. Each CDR3 protein gets one entry after TCRdb re-called the PCR reads with MiXCR. The sample includes 110,000 or so distinct CDR3 sequences, approximately 6.9% seen only once; the top ten take roughly 25%. Material: PBMCs, mostly from graft donor cells, obtained 360 days after TCRalphabeta/CD19-depleted stem cell transplant. The receptors shown here come from a male patient under 10 years old who had a stem cell transplant for acute lymphoblastic leukemia, so the T cells may come from the graft donor. Both conserved end residues are part of each CDR3. The D gene is left open where the match is weak. Part of the rows lack a size; the others show once, few, many or a class for expanded clones.

>TRBD2|TRBV7-9|TRBJ2-7|many
TGTGCCAGCAGCCCCGGGGTAGCGGGAGTCCACGAGCAGTACTTC
CASSPGVAGVHEQYF
>-|TRBV19|TRBJ1-1|-
TGTGCCAGTAGTCCGAAAAGGGACCACACTGAAGCTTTCTTT
CASSPKRDHTEAFF
>-|TRBV7-6|TRBJ2-7|-
TGTGCCAGCAGCGTCGTCCCGATGGCCTACGAGCAGTACTTC
CASSVVPMAYEQYF
>TRBD2|TRBV3-1|TRBJ2-5|many
TGTGCCAGCAGCCTAAGGACTAGCGGCTGGCAAGAGACCCAGTACTTC
CASSLRTSGWQETQYF
>-|TRBV5-6|TRBJ2-7|many
TGTGCCAGCAGCGTCCGGGATCCCAGGTACGAGCAGTACTTC
CASSVRDPRYEQYF
>-|TRBV4-3|TRBJ2-6|few
TGCGCCAGCAGCCAAGATCAAGCACAGCCAAAAGTCTCTGGGGCCAACGTCCTGACTTTC
CASSQDQAQPKVSGANVLTF
>TRBD2|TRBV30|TRBJ2-1|-
TGTGCCTGGGCGATTGGACTAGATTACAATGAGCAGTTCTTC
CAWAIGLDYNEQFF
>TRBD1|TRBV29-1|TRBJ2-5|many
TGCAGCGTGACAGGGGGCAGGGAGACCCAGTACTTC
CSVTGGRETQYF
>-|TRBV7-3|TRBJ1-1|many
TGTGCCAGCAGCCTCTCCCATAACACTGAAGCTTTCTTT
CASSLSHNTEAFF
>-|TRBV7-6|TRBJ2-2|few
TGTGCCAGCAGCTTAGGACCAACCGGGGAGCTGTTTTTT
CASSLGPTGELFF
>-|TRBV28|TRBJ2-7|-
TGTGCCAGGGGCGCCGGGCTCCTCTGCTATGAGTGGGACTTC
CARGAGLLCYEWDF
>-|TRBV20-1|TRBJ2-4|many
TGCAGTGCTGGGGGGCAGGTCGCGCTACTAGCCAAAAACATTCAGTACTTC
CSAGGQVALLAKNIQYF
>-|TRBV4-2|TRBJ2-7|-
TGTGCCAGCAGCAGGGGCTCGGGCTCCTACGAGCAGTACTTC
CASSRGSGSYEQYF
>-|TRBV4-1|TRBJ1-1|few
TGCGCCAGCAGCCTTCATAATAGGGAGTTAGGGGCTGAAGCTTTCTTT
CASSLHNRELGAEAFF
>TRBD1|TRBV20-1|TRBJ1-4|few
TGCAGTGCGACCGGGACAGGAAGGCGCACAACTAATGAAAAACTGTTTTTT
CSATGTGRRTTNEKLFF
>-|TRBV6-5|TRBJ1-2|many
TGTGCCAGCAGTTACTCCTCTAGCGGAGGTTATGGCTACACCTTC
CASSYSSSGGYGYTF
>TRBD1|TRBV5-1|TRBJ1-6|-
TGCGCCAGCAGCCAGGGACAGGGGGACCATAATTCACCCCTCCACTTT
CASSQGQGDHNSPLHF
>-|TRBV28|TRBJ2-5|many
TGTGCCAGCAGTCTTGATCACGGCTACCAAGAGACCCAGTACTTC
CASSLDHGYQETQYF
>TRBD2|TRBV9|TRBJ2-1|many
TGTGCCAGCAGCCCGAGGGGACTAGCGGGGCCCAATGAGCAGTTCTTC
CASSPRGLAGPNEQFF
>TRBD2|TRBV4-3|TRBJ2-3|many
TGCGCCAGCAGTCCTAGGCGGGGGGGGCTAGATACGCAGTATTTT
CASSPRRGGLDTQYF
>-|TRBV15|TRBJ2-3|many
TGTGCGACTAGGGGGGGAGGCGGCACAGATACGCAGTATTTT
CATRGGGGTDTQYF
>TRBD1|TRBV9|TRBJ1-2|many
TGTGCCAGCAGCGAGGGGGACAGCCCAGCATATGGCTACACCTTC
CASSEGDSPAYGYTF
>-|TRBV6-6|TRBJ1-6|-
TGTGCCAGCAGTTCAGGGCTCTCCTATAATTCACCCCTCCACTTT
CASSSGLSYNSPLHF
>-|TRBV7-2|TRBJ2-7|many
TGTGCCAGCAGCACACGCACCTACGAGCAGTACTTC
CASSTRTYEQYF
>-|TRBV5-6|TRBJ2-7|many
TGTGCCAGCAGTTCGGAATCAGCCATCTACGAGCAGTACTTC
CASSSESAIYEQYF
>-|TRBV20-1|TRBJ2-2|many
TGCAGTGCCAGGGGGAGGGCGGTCACCGGGGAGCTGTTTTTT
CSARGRAVTGELFF
>TRBD2|TRBV9|TRBJ2-1|-
TGTGCCAGCAGCGTAGGCGGGAGAGGGGAAAATGAGCAGTTCTTC
CASSVGGRGENEQFF
>-|TRBV6-2/TRBV6-3|TRBJ2-3|-
TGTGCCAGCACCTTTAGCGGATGGGCAGATACGCAGTATTTT
CASTFSGWADTQYF
>TRBD1|TRBV12-3/TRBV12-4|TRBJ2-3|many
TGTGCCAGCAGTGATGGGACAGGGTTTACGCAGTATTTT
CASSDGTGFTQYF
>-|TRBV7-4|TRBJ2-5|-
TGTGCCAAGCCCAAGGCGAGAGAGACCCAGTACTTC
CAKPKARETQYF
>-|TRBV27|TRBJ2-3|-
TGTGCCAGCAGTCCTGAGCTAGCGCTTACAGATACGCAGTATTTT
CASSPELALTDTQYF
>-|TRBV27|TRBJ2-2|many
TGTGCCAGCAGTTTCCTACAGGGTGCCGGGGAGCTGTTTTTT
CASSFLQGAGELFF
>-|TRBV2|TRBJ2-1|many
TGTGCCAGCAGTCTAGCTAGGTTGGGGAATGAGCAGTTCTTC
CASSLARLGNEQFF
>-|TRBV5-1|TRBJ2-4|many
TGCGCCAGCAGCCCACTGGAAGGGCTAGCCAAAAACATTCAGTACTTC
CASSPLEGLAKNIQYF
>-|TRBV7-2|TRBJ2-1|few
TGTGCCAGCAGCCGAGGACGGCACAATGAGCAGTTCTTC
CASSRGRHNEQFF
>TRBD1|TRBV12-3/TRBV12-4|TRBJ2-1|many
TGTGCCAGCAGGCCGGGACAGGGGGAAAATGAGCAGTTCTTC
CASRPGQGENEQFF
>-|TRBV29-1|TRBJ1-4|-
TGCAGCGTTGAGGAGTGGGGAGGAGGCGAAAAACTGTTTTTT
CSVEEWGGGEKLFF
>-|TRBV5-1|TRBJ1-5|-
TGCGCCAGCAGCCTGTATGGGCGTAGCAATCAGCCCCAGCATTTT
CASSLYGRSNQPQHF
>TRBD1|TRBV3-1|TRBJ2-3|many
TGTGCCAGCAGCCCCTGGGACAGCTTCTTCACAGATACGCAGTATTTT
CASSPWDSFFTDTQYF
>-|TRBV9|TRBJ2-5|many
TGTGCCAGCAGCGTAGGCCCCGGTGAGGGGGGGCAGTACCAAGAGACCCAGTACTTC
CASSVGPGEGGQYQETQYF
>-|TRBV12-3/TRBV12-4|TRBJ2-5|many
TGTGCCAGCAGCGCGCAAGAGACCCAGTACTTC
CASSAQETQYF
>-|TRBV6-5|TRBJ2-5|many
TGTGCCAGCAGTTACTCGGGGGTGGCCTTAGGAGCGAAGACCCAGTACTTC
CASSYSGVALGAKTQYF
>-|TRBV20-1|TRBJ1-4|many
TGCAGCGGCTCGGAGGAGAATGAAAAACTGTTTTTT
CSGSEENEKLFF
>TRBD2|TRBV6-5|TRBJ2-2|-
TGTGCCAGCAGTTACAGGACTAGCGGGAGTAGTTTCGGGGAGCTGTTTTTT
CASSYRTSGSSFGELFF
>TRBD2|TRBV7-2|TRBJ2-7|-
TGTGCCAGCAGCTTAGCTGGGACTAGCGGGAGAGAGAGCGAGCAGTACTTC
CASSLAGTSGRESEQYF
>-|TRBV7-2|TRBJ1-1|many
TGTGCCAGCAGCCCTATTCGGGGGGGGCTCACTGAAGCTTTCTTT
CASSPIRGGLTEAFF